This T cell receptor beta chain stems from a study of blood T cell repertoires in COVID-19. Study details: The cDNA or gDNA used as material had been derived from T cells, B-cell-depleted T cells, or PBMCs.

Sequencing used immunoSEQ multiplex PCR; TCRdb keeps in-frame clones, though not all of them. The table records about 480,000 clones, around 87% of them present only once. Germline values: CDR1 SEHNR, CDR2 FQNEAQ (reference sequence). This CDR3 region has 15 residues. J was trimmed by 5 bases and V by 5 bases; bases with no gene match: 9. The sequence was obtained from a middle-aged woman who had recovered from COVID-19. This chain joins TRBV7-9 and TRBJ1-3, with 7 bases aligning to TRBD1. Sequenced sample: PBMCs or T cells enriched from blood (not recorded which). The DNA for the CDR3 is TGTGCCAGCAGCCTTGATACAGGGGCGCGAAACACCATATATTTT. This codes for CASSLDTGARNTIYF.